This T cell receptor beta chain was retrieved from a study of blood T cells in healthy people across ages. A few counts support this clonotype. Next came a second PCR, run for about 6 to 12 cycles, which used a sample-barcoded 5' primer along with a J-beta primer mix. Using its own MiXCR run on the 5' RACE reads, TCRdb lists one record per CDR3 protein. The top ten clones hold 10% to 15% of a sample with roughly 930,000 distinct CDR3 sequences, around 49% of them seen once. Trimming stripped 7 bases from V and 1 base from J, with 22 bases between. CDR3 length: 17 residues. Germline V lookup: CDR1 SGHTA, CDR2 FQGTGA.

This chain uses TRBV7-3 with TRBJ1-1; possibly TRBD1 for D (6 bases). This receptor was obtained from a man younger than 40 in good health. The sequenced sample consisted of blood. The CDR3 spells CASTLYPLQGANTEAFF. CDR3 DNA sequence: TGTGCCAGCACTTTGTACCCCCTACAGGGTGCGAACACTGAAGCTTTCTTT.